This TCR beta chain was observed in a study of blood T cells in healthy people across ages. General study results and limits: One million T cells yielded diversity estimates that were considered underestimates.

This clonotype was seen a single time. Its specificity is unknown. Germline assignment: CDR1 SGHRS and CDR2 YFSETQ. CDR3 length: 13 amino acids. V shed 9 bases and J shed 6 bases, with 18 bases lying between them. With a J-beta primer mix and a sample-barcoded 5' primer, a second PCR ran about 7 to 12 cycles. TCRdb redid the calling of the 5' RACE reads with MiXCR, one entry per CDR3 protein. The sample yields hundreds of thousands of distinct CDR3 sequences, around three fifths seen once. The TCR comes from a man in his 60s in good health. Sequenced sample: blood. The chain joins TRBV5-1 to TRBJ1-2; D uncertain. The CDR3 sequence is CATSTGPGNGYTF. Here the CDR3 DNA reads TGCGCCACTTCCACCGGGCCAGGAAATGGCTACACCTTC.